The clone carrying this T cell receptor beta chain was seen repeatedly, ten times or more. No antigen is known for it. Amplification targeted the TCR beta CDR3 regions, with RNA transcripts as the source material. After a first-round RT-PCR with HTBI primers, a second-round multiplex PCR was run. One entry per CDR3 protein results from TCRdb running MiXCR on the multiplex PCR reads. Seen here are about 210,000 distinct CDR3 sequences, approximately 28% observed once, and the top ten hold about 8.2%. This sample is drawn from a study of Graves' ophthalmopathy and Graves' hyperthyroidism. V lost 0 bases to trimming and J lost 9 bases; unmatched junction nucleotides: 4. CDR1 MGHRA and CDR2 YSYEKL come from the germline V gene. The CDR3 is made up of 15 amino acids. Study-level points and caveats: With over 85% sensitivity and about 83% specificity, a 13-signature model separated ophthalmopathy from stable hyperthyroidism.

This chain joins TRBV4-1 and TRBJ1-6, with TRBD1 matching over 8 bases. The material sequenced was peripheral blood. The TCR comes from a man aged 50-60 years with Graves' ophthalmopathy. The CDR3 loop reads CASSQEPGGSSPLHF. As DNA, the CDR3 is TGCGCCAGCAGCCAAGAACCAGGGGGCAGTTCACCCCTCCACTTT.